This paragraph reports one T cell receptor (beta chain). The sample belongs to a study of blood T cell repertoires in COVID-19. In the study overall: The samples span acute and convalescent COVID-19 from the United States, Italy and Spain.

The germline V gene has CDR1 ENHRY and CDR2 SYGVKD. The CDR3 is 17 residues long. The V segment lost 2 bases and the J segment 0 bases; nucleotides outside the gene matches: 6. Assay: immunoSEQ multiplex PCR; the TCRdb copy retains only in-frame clones and omits some. Of 200,000 to 250,000 clones listed, approximately 86% are singletons. This receptor was obtained from a woman of 80 years or more with acute or convalescent COVID-19. This chain joins TRBV10-3 and TRBJ1-3; 8 nucleotides line up with TRBD1. Sequencing used peripheral blood. CDR3 residues: CAISEPGTGISGNTIYF. CDR3 sequence (DNA): TGTGCCATCAGTGAGCCGGGGACAGGCATCTCTGGAAACACCATATATTTT.